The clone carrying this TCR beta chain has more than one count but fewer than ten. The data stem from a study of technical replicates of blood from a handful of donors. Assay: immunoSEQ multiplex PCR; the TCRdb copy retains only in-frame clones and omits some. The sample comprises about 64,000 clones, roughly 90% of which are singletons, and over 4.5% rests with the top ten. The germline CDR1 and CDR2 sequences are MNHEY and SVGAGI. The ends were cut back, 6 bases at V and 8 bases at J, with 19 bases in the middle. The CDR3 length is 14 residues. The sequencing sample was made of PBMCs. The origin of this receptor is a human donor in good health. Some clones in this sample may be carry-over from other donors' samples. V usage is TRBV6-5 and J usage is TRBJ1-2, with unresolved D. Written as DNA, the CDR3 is TGTGCCAGCAGATCCGGGCCCCATACGGGAGGCTACACCTTC. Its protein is CASRSGPHTGGYTF.